The 21 T cell receptor beta chains presented below share a single source sample, sequenced in a study of blood T cells in healthy people across ages. Primers used in a second PCR of roughly 6 to 11 cycles were a sample-barcoded 5' primer and a J-beta primer mix. TCRdb reprocessed the 5' RACE reads via MiXCR and lists one record per CDR3 protein. Here the sample spans roughly 2 million distinct CDR3 sequences, around half being singletons. The sample comprised blood. These receptors all stem from a middle-aged woman in good health.

This chain uses TRBV12-3 or TRBV12-4 with TRBJ2-5; 8 nucleotides match TRBD2. Unmatched junction bases numbered 7, after V lost 4 bases and J lost 3 bases. The CDR3 runs 15 residues. The CDR3 is CASSWGLVVEETQYF. In nucleotides, the CDR3 is TGTGCCAGCAGTTGGGGACTAGTTGTGGAAGAGACCCAGTACTTC.

The gene calls are TRBV10-3 and TRBJ1-4; no definite D call. CDR3 length: 11 residues. The V and J ends lost 8 bases and 11 bases respectively, with 12 bases between them. Germline V gene lookup returns CDR1 ENHRY and CDR2 SYGVKD. The CDR3 bases are TGTGCCATCGGCACGGGCGGGAAACTGTTTTTT. This gives the protein CAIGTGGKLFF.

The rearrangement links TRBV21-1 to TRBJ2-4. The end of the DNA fits TRBJ2-7 better, so the J call may be wrong. TRBV21-1 constitutes a pseudogene. This CDR3 region has 17 residues. As DNA, the CDR3 is TGTGCCAGCAGCAAAGCGCTTTCCCACAAAGGGAACTACGAGCAGTACTTC. As protein: CASSKALSHKGNYEQYF.

The gene calls are TRBV20-1 and TRBJ1-2; D not certain. Trimming stripped 0 bases from V and 8 bases from J, with 19 bases between. Germline-derived CDR1 and CDR2 are DFQATT and SNEGSKA (reference sequence). CDR3 length: 15 residues. CDR3 residues: CSARDRATRISGYTF. The DNA for the CDR3 is TGCAGTGCTAGAGATCGGGCAACTCGTATTTCGGGCTACACCTTC.

Regarding this clonotype: This may be a read error, as it is one base from a much larger clone. This chain connects TRBV7-9 to TRBJ2-3, with 7 bases that match TRBD1. There are 14 residues in the CDR3. The junction had 6 bases not matched to a gene; V was cut back by 5 bases and J by 4 bases. Germline V lookup: CDR1 SEHNR, CDR2 FQNEAQ (reference sequence). CDR3 residues: CASSPGQDSDTQYF. The CDR3 DNA reads as TGTGCCAGCAGCCCAGGACAGGACTCAGATACGCAGTATTTT. Full variable domain (outside the CDR3, taken from reference TRBV7-9 and TRBJ2-3): DTGVSQNPRHKITKRGQNVTFRCDPISEHNRLYWYRQTLGQGPEFLTYFQNEAQLEKSRLLSDRFSAERPKGSFSTLEIQRTEQGDSAMYLCASSPGQDSDTQYFGPGTRLTVL.

The J gene is TRBJ2-5, the V gene TRBV20-1; no clear D. Trimming removed 7 bases from V and 2 bases from J, with 2 bases in between. Germline V gives CDR1 DFQATT, CDR2 SNEGSKA (reference sequence). The CDR3 loop spans 9 amino acids. The CDR3 sequence is CSVQETQYF. CDR3 nucleotides: TGCAGTGTGCAAGAGACCCAGTACTTC.

In this sample, this clonotype turned up a few times. The CDR3 protein is CASSYDSQETQYF. CDR3 DNA sequence: TGTGCCAGCAGTTACGACTCACAAGAGACCCAGTACTTC. The rearrangement links TRBV27 to TRBJ2-5; D is ambiguous. The CDR3 length is 13 residues. The ends were cut back, 4 bases at V and 2 bases at J, with 8 bases in the middle. Germline V lookup: CDR1 MNHEY, CDR2 SMNVEV (reference sequence).

V is TRBV28 and J is TRBJ2-3, with 7 positions matching TRBD2. V shed 6 bases and J 3 bases; nucleotides not matched to a gene: 6. This CDR3 region has 14 residues. The germline V gene has CDR1 MDHEN and CDR2 SYDVKM. CDR3 region: CASRSPGGTDTQYF. The CDR3 nucleotides are TGTGCCAGCAGATCTCCGGGGGGAACAGATACGCAGTATTTT.

The J gene is TRBJ1-6, the V gene TRBV20-1; possible D gene TRBD1, 5 bases. V lost 3 bases to trimming and J lost 6 bases, with 9 bases between them. The CDR3 loop spans 13 amino acids. CDR1 DFQATT and CDR2 SNEGSKA come from the germline V gene (reference sequence). CDR3 bases: TGCAGTGCTAGCCAGGGAGTTAATTCACCCCTCCACTTT. This codes for CSASQGVNSPLHF.

This rearrangement joins TRBV27 to TRBJ2-1; 8 bases line up with TRBD1. Looked up from germline, CDR1 is MNHEY and CDR2 is SMNVEV (reference sequence). The CDR3 spans 15 residues. V lost 6 bases, J lost 10 bases, and 14 bases stayed unmatched. The chain's CDR3 is CASSKPGGSSYEQFF. The CDR3 DNA is TGTGCCAGCAGCAAACCAGGGGGCAGCTCCTACGAGCAGTTCTTC.

This clonotype was found a few times. The chain combines TRBV5-5 with TRBJ2-3; 9 positions agree with TRBD1. The CDR3 contains 16 residues. With V trimmed by 4 bases and J by 3 bases, 9 bases remained unmatched. The germline V gene has CDR1 SGHKS and CDR2 YYEKEE (reference sequence). Written as DNA, the CDR3 is TGTGCCAGCAGCCCCCCGTTGACAGGGGGAACAGATACGCAGTATTTT. Amino acids: CASSPPLTGGTDTQYF. Drawing the rest from reference TRBV5-5 and TRBJ2-3, the complete variable domain is DAGVTQSPTHLIKTRGQQVTLRCSPISGHKSVSWYQQVLGQGPQFIFQYYEKEERGRGNFPDRFSARQFPNYSSELNVNALLLGDSALYLCASSPPLTGGTDTQYFGPGTRLTVL.

This chain connects TRBV5-1 to TRBJ2-3; TRBD1 matches 7 bases. The CDR3 is made up of 18 amino acids. Losses at the gene ends were 4 bases for V and 0 bases for J; bases not matched to a gene: 14. Germline lookup yields CDR1 SGHRS and CDR2 YFSETQ. In nucleotides, the CDR3 is TGCGCCAGCAGCCCGCAACCGCCAACAGGGGCTAGCACAGATACGCAGTATTTT. Residues: CASSPQPPTGASTDTQYF. Based on the CDR3 plus reference TRBV5-1 and TRBJ2-3, the full variable domain is KAGVTQTPRYLIKTRGQQVTLSCSPISGHRSVSWYQQTPGQGLQFLFEYFSETQRNKGNFPGRFSGRQFSNSRSEMNVSTLELGDSALYLCASSPQPPTGASTDTQYFGPGTRLTVL.

This clonotype appeared a few times. The chain joins TRBV27 to TRBJ1-2; possibly TRBD1 for D (6 bases). This CDR3 comprises 14 residues. Trimming stripped 6 bases from V and 4 bases from J, with 15 bases between. CDR1 and CDR2 from the germline V gene are MNHEY and SMNVEV (reference sequence). The CDR3 region has the DNA TGTGCCAGCAGCCGAGGGACATCTCTCTATGGCTACACCTTC. This translates into CASSRGTSLYGYTF.

The chain joins TRBV24-1 to TRBJ2-1; TRBD2 matches at 9 bases. The CDR3 is 19 residues long. The germline V gene has CDR1 KGHDR and CDR2 SFDVKD. The junction had 16 bases not matched to a gene; V was cut back by 4 bases and J by 4 bases. The CDR3 is CATSEPPGPSGVGYNEQFF. The CDR3, as DNA: TGTGCCACCAGTGAGCCCCCGGGCCCTAGCGGGGTAGGATACAATGAGCAGTTCTTC.

This clonotype was picked up one time. CDR3 in amino acids: CASSLVIAAYEQYF. In DNA form, the CDR3 reads TGTGCCAGCAGCTTAGTTATAGCAGCCTACGAGCAGTACTTC. The rearrangement joins TRBV7-9 to TRBJ2-5; the D is unclear. The J call may be faulty, since TRBJ2-7 better matches the DNA end. CDR1 and CDR2 (germline): SEHNR, FQNEAQ (reference sequence). This CDR3 spans 14 amino acids.

At least ten counts were recorded for this clonotype. The chain employs TRBV28 and TRBJ1-5, with unresolved D. This CDR3 has 15 residues. The germline CDR1 and CDR2 sequences are MDHEN and SYDVKM. The ends were cut back, 4 bases at V and 5 bases at J, with 15 bases in the middle. The CDR3 region has the DNA TGTGCCAGCAGTTCCCCGGAGGGATGGGATCAGCCCCAGCATTTT. Amino acid sequence: CASSSPEGWDQPQHF.

This clonotype was observed a few times. The chain links TRBV5-1 to TRBJ2-3, with 7 bases aligning to TRBD1. This CDR3 has 16 residues. J was trimmed by 1 base and V by 1 base; bases with no gene match: 6. Germline CDR1 SGHRS, CDR2 YFSETQ. CDR3: CASSLPTGTGTDTQYF. In nucleotides, the CDR3 is TGCGCCAGCAGCTTGCCTACCGGGACAGGCACAGATACGCAGTATTTT. The whole variable domain, remainder taken from reference TRBV5-1 and TRBJ2-3, is KAGVTQTPRYLIKTRGQQVTLSCSPISGHRSVSWYQQTPGQGLQFLFEYFSETQRNKGNFPGRFSGRQFSNSRSEMNVSTLELGDSALYLCASSLPTGTGTDTQYFGPGTRLTVL.

This clonotype was found many times. The chain is built from TRBV7-2 and TRBJ1-2; D is possibly TRBD1 (6 bases). Looked up from germline, CDR1 is SGHTA and CDR2 is FQGNSA. CDR3 size: 14 residues. V lost 5 bases to trimming and J lost 0 bases, with 10 bases between them. The CDR3 sequence: CASSPGTTNYGYTF. CDR3 DNA: TGTGCCAGCAGCCCCGGGACAACTAACTATGGCTACACCTTC.

The rearrangement joins TRBV28 to TRBJ2-7, with a weak D call TRBD2 (5 bases). The end of the DNA aligns better with TRBJ2-5, so the J call may be wrong. Germline V gives CDR1 MDHEN, CDR2 SYDVKM. CDR3 length: 14 amino acids. CDR3 residues: CASSSPRRLQTQYF. CDR3 coding DNA: TGTGCCAGCAGTTCCCCTCGGAGGTTACAGACCCAGTACTTC.

V and J are TRBV7-2 and TRBJ2-5; 7 bases match TRBD1. The CDR3 sequence is 14 residues long. V shed 6 bases and J 3 bases; nucleotides not matched to a gene: 7. CDR1 and CDR2 (germline): SGHTA, FQGNSA. CDR3: CASRSGQAKETQYF. The CDR3 bases are TGTGCCAGCAGATCTGGACAGGCCAAAGAGACCCAGTACTTC.

J is TRBJ1-2 and V is TRBV20-1, with D possibly matching TRBD1 (6 bases). Germline values: CDR1 DFQATT, CDR2 SNEGSKA (reference sequence). V lost 6 bases and J 8 bases, leaving 13 bases between the germline ends. The CDR3 has 11 residues. The DNA for the CDR3 is TGCAGTGCAGACACCAGGGGCGGCTACACCTTC. Amino acid sequence: CSADTRGGYTF.